The sample holds one count of the clone carrying this T cell receptor beta chain. Its antigen is unknown. This sample stems from a study of T cell responses to AZD1222 COVID-19 vaccine. Findings and limits, study-wide: Donors were chiefly white British, with a greater number of females, and clonal diversity was perhaps underestimated.

Germline loops: CDR1 LNHDA, CDR2 SQIVND (reference sequence). CDR3 length: 17 residues. After removal of 5 bases from V and 1 base from J, the junction contained 13 bases not matched to a gene. TCRdb keeps only in-frame clones here, not all; method: immunoSEQ multiplex PCR. The table lists 95,000 to 110,000 clones, about 85% of them singletons. The source material was peripheral blood, sampled 28 days after the second AZD1222 dose. The chain carries TRBV19 and TRBJ1-2, with 7 bases fitting TRBD1. The origin of this receptor is an adult who received the AZD1222 COVID-19 vaccine. Written as DNA, the CDR3 is TGTGCCAGTAGTCCTCCCTCGGGACAGATTCTTAACTATGGCTACACCTTC. Its translation: CASSPPSGQILNYGYTF.